These 5 T cell receptor beta chains originate from one sample sequenced in a study of Ad26.COV2.S vaccination and SARS-CoV-2 variants. Data came from immunoSEQ multiplex PCR; TCRdb stores just in-frame clones and leaves some out. The sample holds a few hundred thousand clones; around 87% are singletons and the top ten take 3.4%. As to treatment: some 20 received Ad26.COV2.S at low or high dose, single or two shots; 5 received placebo; per-sample allocation not given. Collection of samples fell on day 63 after the first vaccine or placebo injection. Specimen: peripheral blood, collected in a trial of Ad26.COV2.S vaccine versus placebo. These receptors were collected from a person between 18 and 65 years old who received the Ad26.COV2.S COVID-19 vaccine or a placebo.

The chain uses TRBV7-9 and TRBJ2-5; 8 bases fit TRBD1. Germline trimming cut 3 bases from V and 4 bases from J; bases unmatched to any gene: 4. Per the germline V gene, CDR1 is SEHNR and CDR2 is FQNEAQ (reference sequence). The CDR3 totals 14 residues. The CDR3, as DNA: TGTGCCAGCAGCTTCTCAGGGGGCCGAGAGACCCAGTACTTC. Its protein product is CASSFSGGRETQYF. Looking up the rest from reference TRBV7-9 and TRBJ2-5 gives the full variable domain: DTGVSQNPRHKITKRGQNVTFRCDPISEHNRLYWYRQTLGQGPEFLTYFQNEAQLEKSRLLSDRFSAERPKGSFSTLEIQRTEQGDSAMYLCASSFSGGRETQYFGPGTRLLVL.

The rearrangement links TRBV2 to TRBJ2-5; D possibly corresponds to TRBD1 (5 bases). Trimming removed 6 bases at V and 0 bases at J, with 5 bases between. Germline values: CDR1 SNHLY, CDR2 FYNNEI. The CDR3 spans 12 residues. The CDR3 spells CASRDNQETQYF. The DNA of the CDR3 is TGTGCCAGCAGGGACAACCAAGAGACCCAGTACTTC. The variable domain in full, completed from reference TRBV2 and TRBJ2-5, reads EPEVTQTPSHQVTQMGQEVILRCVPISNHLYFYWYRQILGQKVEFLVSFYNNEISEKSEIFDDQFSVERPDGSNFTLKIRSTKLEDSAMYFCASRDNQETQYFGPGTRLLVL.

V and J are TRBV6-5 and TRBJ2-5, with 13 nucleotides matching TRBD2. From germline, CDR1 is MNHEY and CDR2 SVGAGI. The CDR3 spans 15 residues. V lost 5 bases and J lost 2; bases outside the gene matches: 2. CDR3 in DNA: TGTGCCAGCAGTCGGACTAGCGGGGGTCAAGAGACCCAGTACTTC. Its translation: CASSRTSGGQETQYF.

The chain joins TRBV20-1 to TRBJ1-5; a weak D match, TRBD1 (5 bases). CDR1 and CDR2 (germline): DFQATT, SNEGSKA (reference sequence). V was cut by 3 bases and J by 1 base, with 10 bases left in between. This CDR3 has 14 amino acids. This CDR3 reads CSASRGGSNQPQHF. DNA for the CDR3: TGCAGTGCTAGTCGGGGCGGGAGCAATCAGCCCCAGCATTTT.

The rearrangement links TRBV24-1 to TRBJ1-1, with D uncertain. The germline gives CDR1 KGHDR, CDR2 SFDVKD. The CDR3 consists of 15 residues. V lost 0 bases and J lost 3, with 10 bases in between. CDR3 in DNA: TGTGCCACCAGTGATTTGTTTTTTTCGGACACTGAAGCTTTCTTT. Protein: CATSDLFFSDTEAFF.